This T cell receptor (beta chain) appears in the sequencing data of a study of blood T cells in healthy people across ages. V shed 0 bases and J shed 5 bases, with 13 bases lying between them. The CDR3 is 15 residues long. CDR1 and CDR2 from the germline V gene are LGHNA and YSLEER. Per sample, no less than 5.5 micrograms of total RNA were extracted. Next came a second PCR, run for about 7 to 12 cycles, which used a sample-barcoded 5' primer along with a J-beta primer mix. MiXCR, run by TCRdb on the 5' RACE reads, gives a single entry per CDR3 protein. The sample includes fewer than 900,000 distinct CDR3 sequences, about 34% of them seen just once.

This chain joins TRBV4-3 and TRBJ2-5; weak D call: TRBD1 (7 bases). This TCR was recovered from a man between 18 and 29 years old in good health. The sequencing sample was made of blood. The CDR3 is CASSQDPEGAETQYF. CDR3 DNA: TGCGCCAGCAGCCAAGATCCGGAGGGGGCCGAGACCCAGTACTTC.